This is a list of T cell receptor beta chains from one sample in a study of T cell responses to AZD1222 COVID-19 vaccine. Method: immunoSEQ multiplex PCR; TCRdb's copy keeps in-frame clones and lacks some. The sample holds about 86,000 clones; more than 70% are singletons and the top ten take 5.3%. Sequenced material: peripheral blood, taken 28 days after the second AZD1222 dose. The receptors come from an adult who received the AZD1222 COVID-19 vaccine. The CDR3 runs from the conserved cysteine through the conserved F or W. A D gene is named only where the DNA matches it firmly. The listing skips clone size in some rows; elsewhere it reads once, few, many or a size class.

CDR3: CATSEGGGNYGYTF
DNA: TGTGCCACCAGTGAGGGGGGCGGGAACTATGGCTACACCTTC
D: -
J: TRBJ1-2
V: TRBV24-1
size: -

CDR3: CASSFPGAHYEQYF
DNA: TGTGCCAGCAGCTTCCCCGGGGCACACTACGAGCAGTACTTC
D: -
J: TRBJ2-7
V: TRBV5-6
size: -

CDR3: CASSLLAGRVTGELFF
DNA: TGTGCCAGCAGCCTCTTAGCGGGGCGGGTCACCGGGGAGCTGTTTTTT
D: TRBD2
J: TRBJ2-2
V: TRBV7-2
size: -

CDR3: CASSLGQGLSTDTQYF
DNA: TGTGCCAGCAGCCTCGGACAGGGCCTATCCACAGATACGCAGTATTTT
D: TRBD1
J: TRBJ2-3
V: TRBV6-6
size: -

CDR3: CASSVEGFGNNQPQHF
DNA: TGTGCCAGCAGCGTAGAGGGTTTTGGAAACAATCAGCCCCAGCATTTT
D: -
J: TRBJ1-5
V: TRBV9
size: -

CDR3: CASSFGQGETEAFF
DNA: TGCGCCAGCAGCTTCGGACAGGGAGAGACTGAAGCTTTCTTT
D: TRBD1
J: TRBJ1-1
V: TRBV5-1
size: -

CDR3: CASSADRGKGYGYTF
DNA: TGTGCCAGCAGCGCTGACAGGGGCAAGGGCTATGGCTACACCTTC
D: TRBD1
J: TRBJ1-2
V: TRBV7-3
size: -

CDR3: CASSTVQGSGELFF
DNA: TGCGCCAGCAGCACGGTACAGGGATCCGGGGAGCTGTTTTTT
D: -
J: TRBJ2-2
V: TRBV5-1
size: -

CDR3: CASSSFTGQPQHF
DNA: TGTGCCAGCAGCTCCTTTACGGGTCAGCCCCAGCATTTT
D: -
J: TRBJ1-5
V: TRBV11-1
size: -

CDR3: CASSQRPHATSYGYTF
DNA: TGCGCCAGCAGCCAAAGACCCCACGCAACCTCATATGGCTACACCTTC
D: -
J: TRBJ1-2
V: TRBV4-1
size: once

CDR3: CASSQESWLRTYEQYF
DNA: TGTGCCAGCAGCCAAGAGTCTTGGCTCCGCACCTACGAGCAGTACTTC
D: -
J: TRBJ2-7
V: TRBV3-1/TRBV3-2
size: few

CDR3: CASSTDGELFF
DNA: TGTGCCAGTAGTACAGACGGGGAGCTGTTTTTT
D: -
J: TRBJ2-2
V: TRBV19
size: -

CDR3: CASSLVTGGLTDTQYF
DNA: TGTGCCAGCAGCTTGGTGACAGGGGGACTCACAGATACGCAGTATTTT
D: TRBD1
J: TRBJ2-3
V: TRBV5-6
size: -

CDR3: CASSPQGNTEAFF
DNA: TGTGCCAGCTCACCTCAGGGGAACACTGAAGCTTTCTTT
D: -
J: TRBJ1-1
V: TRBV18
size: -

CDR3: CASSLVVGGSTEAFF
DNA: TGTGCCAGCAGCTTAGTGGTGGGGGGGAGCACTGAAGCTTTCTTT
D: -
J: TRBJ1-1
V: TRBV7-2
size: -